One sample yielded the 11 T cell receptor beta chains listed below, sequenced in a study of beta chain features in type 1 diabetes. Overall study findings and caveats: The study found moderately but significantly shorter TCRB CDR3s in all four CD4+ subsets of Type 1 diabetes patients.

Their antigens are not known. The study reverse transcribed the entire isolated RNA, so it sequenced expressed TCRB transcripts. TCRdb's copy holds only in-frame clones and misses some; the assay was immunoSEQ multiplex PCR. The table lists hundreds of thousands of clones, more than 12% of them singletons. The material sequenced was naive CD4+ T cells from blood. The receptor set was obtained from a young man with type 1 diabetes.

The chain employs TRBV10-3 and TRBJ1-2; no firm D call. The V and J ends lost 3 bases and 4 bases respectively, with 6 bases between them. Per germline, CDR1 ENHRY and CDR2 SYGVKD. The CDR3 is 12 amino acids. CDR3 coding DNA: TGTGCCATCAGTGAAGGATTCTATGGCTACACCTTC. As protein: CAISEGFYGYTF.

This clone was recorded a few times. The chain couples TRBV30 to TRBJ2-2; a possible D gene is TRBD2 (6 bases). V was cut by 4 bases and J by 2 bases, with 14 bases left in between. The CDR3 is made up of 15 amino acids. Germline V lookup: CDR1 GTSNPN, CDR2 SVGIG (reference sequence). CDR3 region: CAWNWNSGNTGELFF. The CDR3, as DNA: TGTGCCTGGAATTGGAATAGCGGTAACACCGGGGAGCTGTTTTTT. The whole variable domain, remainder taken from reference TRBV30 and TRBJ2-2, is SQTIHQWPATLVQPVGSPLSLECTVEGTSNPNLYWYRQAAGRGLQLLFYSVGIGQISSEVPQNLSASRPQDRQFILSSKKLLLSDSGFYLCAWNWNSGNTGELFFGEGSRLTVL.

This clone was picked up a small number of times. The rearrangement joins TRBV10-3 to TRBJ2-3; no firm D call. This CDR3 has 15 amino acids. Germline CDR1 and CDR2: ENHRY and SYGVKD. V lost 3 bases and J lost 3, with 13 bases in between. The CDR3 reads CAISDTPGGTDTQYF. As DNA, the CDR3 is TGTGCCATCAGTGATACCCCCGGTGGGACAGATACGCAGTATTTT.

The rearrangement links TRBV25-1 to TRBJ1-2; 8 bases are shared with TRBD1. The J segment lost 4 bases and the V segment lost 2 bases, leaving 6 bases of the junction unmatched. Germline lookup yields CDR1 MGHDK and CDR2 SYGVNS. This CDR3 contains 15 residues. The CDR3 DNA reads TGTGCCAGCAGTGAAAGGGACAGGCCTTCCTATGGCTACACCTTC. Protein sequence: CASSERDRPSYGYTF.

This clone was detected only a few times. The chain combines TRBV27 with TRBJ2-7; D is unresolved. Germline-derived CDR1 and CDR2 are MNHEY and SMNVEV (reference sequence). This CDR3 contains 13 residues. V lost 1 base to trimming and J lost 6 bases, with 10 bases between them. In DNA, the CDR3 is TGTGCCAGCAGTTTATTTGCCAGTGCCGAGCAGTACTTC. Amino acid sequence: CASSLFASAEQYF.

This clone has more than one count but fewer than ten. The CDR3 region has the DNA TGTGCCAGCAGTGTGACTAGCGGGGGGTCACAAGAGACCCAGTACTTC. Translation: CASSVTSGGSQETQYF. J is TRBJ2-5 and V is TRBV2, with 13 positions matching TRBD2. Per the germline V gene, CDR1 is SNHLY and CDR2 is FYNNEI. V shed 4 bases, J shed 2 bases, and the junction held 4 bases outside the gene matches. The CDR3 is 16 residues long.

This clone came up a few times. V is TRBV29-1 and J is TRBJ2-2; tentatively, D is TRBD1 (5 bases). Germline CDR1 reads SQVTM; CDR2 reads ANQGSEA. This CDR3 is 15 amino acids long. Trimming pared 4 bases from V and 0 bases from J, leaving 12 bases between. CDR3 residues: CSVVLGDANTGELFF. As DNA, the CDR3 is TGCAGCGTTGTGTTAGGGGATGCGAACACCGGGGAGCTGTTTTTT.

This clone occurred a few times. The V call is TRBV27, the J call TRBJ1-2, with 7 positions matching TRBD1. CDR3 size: 15 residues. V trimming: 6 bases; J trimming: 5 bases; junction bases outside the gene matches: 12. CDR1 MNHEY and CDR2 SMNVEV come from the germline V gene (reference sequence). CDR3: CASSQGSGTVYGYTF. The CDR3 nucleotides are TGTGCCAGCAGCCAAGGCTCCGGGACAGTATATGGCTACACCTTC.

This clone was counted a few times. This sequence joins TRBV30 and TRBJ1-1; 7 bases line up with TRBD1. The V and J ends lost 5 bases and 4 bases, in that order; junction bases with no gene match: 7. Germline V gene sequence: CDR1 GTSNPN, CDR2 SVGIG (reference sequence). This CDR3 spans 13 amino acids. The CDR3 nucleotides read TGTGCCTGGCAAGCAGGGGGTAGCACTGAAGCTTTCTTT. Protein: CAWQAGGSTEAFF.

This clone was recorded a few times. The chain uses TRBV30 and TRBJ2-5; TRBD2 agrees at 10 bases. The CDR3 totals 16 residues. The ends lost 6 bases at V and 3 bases at J; junction bases unmatched: 13. The germline gives CDR1 GTSNPN, CDR2 SVGIG (reference sequence). The CDR3 protein is CACPLASGGAEETQYF. The CDR3 DNA reads TGTGCCTGCCCCCTGGCTAGCGGGGGAGCCGAAGAGACCCAGTACTTC.

This clone was counted only a few times. The V call is TRBV7-3, the J call TRBJ2-7; D perhaps matches TRBD2 (6 bases). V shed 4 bases and J shed 3 bases, with 10 bases lying between them. The CDR3 spans 13 residues. Germline CDR1 reads SGHTA; CDR2 reads FQGTGA. The CDR3 DNA reads TGTGCCAGCAGCTGGGACTTCGGCTACGAGCAGTACTTC. Its protein is CASSWDFGYEQYF. Using reference TRBV7-3 and TRBJ2-7 for the parts outside the CDR3, the full variable domain is GAGVSQTPSNKVTEKGKYVELRCDPISGHTALYWYRQSLGQGPEFLIYFQGTGAADDSGLPNDRFFAVRPEGSVSTLKIQRTERGDSAVYLCASSWDFGYEQYFGPGTRLTVT.